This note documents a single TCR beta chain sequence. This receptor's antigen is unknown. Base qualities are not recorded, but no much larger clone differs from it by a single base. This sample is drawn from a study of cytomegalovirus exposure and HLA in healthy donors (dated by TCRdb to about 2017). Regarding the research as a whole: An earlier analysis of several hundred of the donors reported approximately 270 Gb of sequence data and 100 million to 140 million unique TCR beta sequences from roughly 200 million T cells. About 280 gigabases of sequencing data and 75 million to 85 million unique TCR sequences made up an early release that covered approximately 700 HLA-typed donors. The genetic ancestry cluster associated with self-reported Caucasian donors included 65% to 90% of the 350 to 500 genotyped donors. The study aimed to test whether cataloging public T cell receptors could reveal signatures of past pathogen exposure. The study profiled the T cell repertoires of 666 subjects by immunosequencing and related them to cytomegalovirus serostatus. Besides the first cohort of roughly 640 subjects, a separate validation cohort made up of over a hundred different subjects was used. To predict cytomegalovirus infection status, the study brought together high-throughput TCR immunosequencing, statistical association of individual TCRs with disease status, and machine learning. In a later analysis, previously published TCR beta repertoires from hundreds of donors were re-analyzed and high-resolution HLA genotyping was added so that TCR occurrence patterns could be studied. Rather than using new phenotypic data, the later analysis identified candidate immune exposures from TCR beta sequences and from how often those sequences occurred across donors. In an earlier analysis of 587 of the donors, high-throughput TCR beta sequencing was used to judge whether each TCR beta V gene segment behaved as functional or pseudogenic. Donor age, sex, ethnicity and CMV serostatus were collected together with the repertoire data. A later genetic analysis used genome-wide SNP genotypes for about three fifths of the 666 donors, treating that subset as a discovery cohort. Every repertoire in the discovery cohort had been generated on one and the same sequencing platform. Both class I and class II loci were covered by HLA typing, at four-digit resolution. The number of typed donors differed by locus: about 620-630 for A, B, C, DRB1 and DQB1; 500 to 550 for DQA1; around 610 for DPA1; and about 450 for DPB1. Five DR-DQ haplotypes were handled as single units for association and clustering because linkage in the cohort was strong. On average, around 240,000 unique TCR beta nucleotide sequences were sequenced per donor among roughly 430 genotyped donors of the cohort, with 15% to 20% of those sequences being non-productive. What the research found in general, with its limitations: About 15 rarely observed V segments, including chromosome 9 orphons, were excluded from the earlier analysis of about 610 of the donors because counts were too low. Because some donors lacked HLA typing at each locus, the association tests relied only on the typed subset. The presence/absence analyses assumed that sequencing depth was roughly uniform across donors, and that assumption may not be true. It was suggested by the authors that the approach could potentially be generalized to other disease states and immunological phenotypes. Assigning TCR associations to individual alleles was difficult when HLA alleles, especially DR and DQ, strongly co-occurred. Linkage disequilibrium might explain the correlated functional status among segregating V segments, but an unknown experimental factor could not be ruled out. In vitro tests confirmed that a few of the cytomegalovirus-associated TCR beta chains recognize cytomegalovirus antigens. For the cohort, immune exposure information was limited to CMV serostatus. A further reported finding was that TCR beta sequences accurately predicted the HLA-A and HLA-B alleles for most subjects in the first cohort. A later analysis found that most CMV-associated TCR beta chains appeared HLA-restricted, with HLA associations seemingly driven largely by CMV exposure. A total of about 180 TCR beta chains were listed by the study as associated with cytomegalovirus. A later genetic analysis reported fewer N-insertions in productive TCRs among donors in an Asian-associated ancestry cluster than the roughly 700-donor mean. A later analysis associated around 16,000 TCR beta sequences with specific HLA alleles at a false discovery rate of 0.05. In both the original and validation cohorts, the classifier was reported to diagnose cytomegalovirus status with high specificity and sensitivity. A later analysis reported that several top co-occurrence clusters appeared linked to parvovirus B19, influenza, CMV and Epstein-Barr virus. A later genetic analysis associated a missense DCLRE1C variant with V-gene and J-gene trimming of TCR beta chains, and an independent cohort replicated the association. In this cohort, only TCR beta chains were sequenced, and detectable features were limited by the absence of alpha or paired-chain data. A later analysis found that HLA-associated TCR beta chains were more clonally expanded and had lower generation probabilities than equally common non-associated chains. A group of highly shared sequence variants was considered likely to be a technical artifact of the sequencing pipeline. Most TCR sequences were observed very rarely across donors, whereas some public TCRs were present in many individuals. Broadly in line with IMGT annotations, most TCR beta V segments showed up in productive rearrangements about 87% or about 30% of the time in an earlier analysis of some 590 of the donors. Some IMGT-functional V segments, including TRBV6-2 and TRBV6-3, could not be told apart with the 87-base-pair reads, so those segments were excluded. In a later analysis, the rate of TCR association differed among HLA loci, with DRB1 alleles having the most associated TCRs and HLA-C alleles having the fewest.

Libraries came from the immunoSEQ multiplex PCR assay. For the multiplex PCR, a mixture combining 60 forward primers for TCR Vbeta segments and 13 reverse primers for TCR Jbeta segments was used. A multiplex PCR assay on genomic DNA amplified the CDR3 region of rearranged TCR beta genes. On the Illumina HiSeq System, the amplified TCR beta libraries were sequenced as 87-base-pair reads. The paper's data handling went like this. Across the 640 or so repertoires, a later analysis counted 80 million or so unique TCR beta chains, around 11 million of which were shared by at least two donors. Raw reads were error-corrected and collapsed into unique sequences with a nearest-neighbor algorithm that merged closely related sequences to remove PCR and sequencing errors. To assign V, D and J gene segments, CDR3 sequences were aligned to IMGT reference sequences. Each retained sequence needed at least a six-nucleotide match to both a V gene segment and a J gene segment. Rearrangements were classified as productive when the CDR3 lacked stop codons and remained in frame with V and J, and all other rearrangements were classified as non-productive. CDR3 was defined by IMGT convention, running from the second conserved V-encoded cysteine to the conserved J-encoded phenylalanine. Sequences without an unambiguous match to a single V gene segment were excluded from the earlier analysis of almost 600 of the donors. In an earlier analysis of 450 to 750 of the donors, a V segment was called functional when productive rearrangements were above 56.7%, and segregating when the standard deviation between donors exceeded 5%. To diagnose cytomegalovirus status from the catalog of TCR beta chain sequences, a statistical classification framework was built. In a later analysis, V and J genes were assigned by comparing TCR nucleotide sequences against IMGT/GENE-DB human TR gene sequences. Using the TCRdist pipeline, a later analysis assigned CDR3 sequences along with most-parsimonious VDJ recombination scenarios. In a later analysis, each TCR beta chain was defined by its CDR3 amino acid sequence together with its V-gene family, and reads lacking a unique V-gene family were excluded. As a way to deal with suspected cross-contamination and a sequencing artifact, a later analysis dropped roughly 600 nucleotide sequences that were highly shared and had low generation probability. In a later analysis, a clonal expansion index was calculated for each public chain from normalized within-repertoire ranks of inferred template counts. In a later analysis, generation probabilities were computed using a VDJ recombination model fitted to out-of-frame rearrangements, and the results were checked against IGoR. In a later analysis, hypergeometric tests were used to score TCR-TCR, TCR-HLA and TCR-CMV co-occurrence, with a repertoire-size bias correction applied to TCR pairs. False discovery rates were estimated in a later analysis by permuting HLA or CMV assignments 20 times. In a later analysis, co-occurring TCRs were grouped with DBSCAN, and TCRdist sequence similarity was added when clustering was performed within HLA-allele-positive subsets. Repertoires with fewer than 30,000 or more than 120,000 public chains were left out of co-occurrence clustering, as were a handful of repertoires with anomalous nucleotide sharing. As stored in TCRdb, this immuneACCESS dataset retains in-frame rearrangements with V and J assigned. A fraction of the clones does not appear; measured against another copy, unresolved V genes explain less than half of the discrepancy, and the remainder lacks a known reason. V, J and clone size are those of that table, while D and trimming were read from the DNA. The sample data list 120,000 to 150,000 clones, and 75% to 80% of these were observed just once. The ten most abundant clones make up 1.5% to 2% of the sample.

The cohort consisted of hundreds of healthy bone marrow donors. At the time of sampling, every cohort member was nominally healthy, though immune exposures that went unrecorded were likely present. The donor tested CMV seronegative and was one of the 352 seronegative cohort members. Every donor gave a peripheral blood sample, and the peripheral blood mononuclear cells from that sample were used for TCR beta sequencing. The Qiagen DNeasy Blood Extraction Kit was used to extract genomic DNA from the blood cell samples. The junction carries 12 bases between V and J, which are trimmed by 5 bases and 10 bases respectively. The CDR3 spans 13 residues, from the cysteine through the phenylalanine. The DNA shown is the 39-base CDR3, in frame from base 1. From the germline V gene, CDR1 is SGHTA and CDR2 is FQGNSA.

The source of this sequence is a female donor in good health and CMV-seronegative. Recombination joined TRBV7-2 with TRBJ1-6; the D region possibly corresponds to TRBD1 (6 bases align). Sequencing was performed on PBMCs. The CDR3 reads CASSPAGESPLHF. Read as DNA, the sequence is TGTGCCAGCAGCCCGGCAGGGGAATCACCCCTCCACTTT.